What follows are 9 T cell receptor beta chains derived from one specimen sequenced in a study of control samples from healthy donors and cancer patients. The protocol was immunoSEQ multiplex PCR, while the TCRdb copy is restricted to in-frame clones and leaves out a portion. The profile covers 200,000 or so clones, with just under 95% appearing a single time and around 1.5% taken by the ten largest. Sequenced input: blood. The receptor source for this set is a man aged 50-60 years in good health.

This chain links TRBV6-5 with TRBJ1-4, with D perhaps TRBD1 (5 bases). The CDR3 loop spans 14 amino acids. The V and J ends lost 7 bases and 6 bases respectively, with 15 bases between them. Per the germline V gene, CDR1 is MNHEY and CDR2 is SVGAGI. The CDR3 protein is CASTSGTNHEKLFF. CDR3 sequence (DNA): TGTGCCAGCACCTCCGGGACGAACCATGAAAAACTGTTTTTT.

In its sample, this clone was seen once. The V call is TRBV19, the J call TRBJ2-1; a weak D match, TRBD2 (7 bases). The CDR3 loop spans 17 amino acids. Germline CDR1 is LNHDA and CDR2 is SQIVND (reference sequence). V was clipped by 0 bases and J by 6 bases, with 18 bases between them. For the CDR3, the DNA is TGTGCCAGTAGTATAGACAGAGGGGGGGCAGGCCTCAATGAGCAGTTCTTC. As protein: CASSIDRGGAGLNEQFF.

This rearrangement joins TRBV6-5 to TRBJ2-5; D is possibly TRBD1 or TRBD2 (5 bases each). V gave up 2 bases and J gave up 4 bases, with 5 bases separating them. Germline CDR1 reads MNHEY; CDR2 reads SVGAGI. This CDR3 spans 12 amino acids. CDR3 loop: CASSYGGETQYF. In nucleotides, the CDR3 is TGTGCCAGCAGTTACGGGGGAGAGACCCAGTACTTC.

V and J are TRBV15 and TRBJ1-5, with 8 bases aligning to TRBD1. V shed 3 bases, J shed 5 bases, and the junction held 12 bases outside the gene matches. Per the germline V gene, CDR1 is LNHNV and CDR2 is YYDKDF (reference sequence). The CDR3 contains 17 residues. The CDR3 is CATSSQTGGRWDQPQHF. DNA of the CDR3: TGTGCCACCAGCAGCCAAACAGGGGGGCGGTGGGATCAGCCCCAGCATTTT.

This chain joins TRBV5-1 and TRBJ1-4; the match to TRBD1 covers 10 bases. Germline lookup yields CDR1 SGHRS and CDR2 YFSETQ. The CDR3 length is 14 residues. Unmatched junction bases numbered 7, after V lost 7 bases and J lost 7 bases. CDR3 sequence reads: CASGETGGGEKLFF. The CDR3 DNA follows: TGCGCCAGCGGCGAGACAGGGGGCGGTGAAAAACTGTTTTTT.

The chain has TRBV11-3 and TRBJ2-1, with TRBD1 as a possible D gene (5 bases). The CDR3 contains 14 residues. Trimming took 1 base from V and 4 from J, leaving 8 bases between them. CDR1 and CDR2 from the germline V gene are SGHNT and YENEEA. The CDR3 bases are TGTGCCAGCAGCTTAGGAAGGGGATACAATGAGCAGTTCTTC. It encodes CASSLGRGYNEQFF.

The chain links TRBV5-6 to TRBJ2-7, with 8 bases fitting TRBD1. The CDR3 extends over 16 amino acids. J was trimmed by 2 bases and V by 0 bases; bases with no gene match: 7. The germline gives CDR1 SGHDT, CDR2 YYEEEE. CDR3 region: CASSLDRDRRTYEQYF. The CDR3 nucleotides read TGTGCCAGCAGCTTGGATCGGGACAGGCGAACCTACGAGCAGTACTTC. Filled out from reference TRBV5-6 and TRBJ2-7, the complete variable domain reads DAGVTQSPTHLIKTRGQQVTLRCSPKSGHDTVSWYQQALGQGPQFIFQYYEEEERQRGNFPDRFSGHQFPNYSSELNVNALLLGDSALYLCASSLDRDRRTYEQYFGPGTRLTVT.

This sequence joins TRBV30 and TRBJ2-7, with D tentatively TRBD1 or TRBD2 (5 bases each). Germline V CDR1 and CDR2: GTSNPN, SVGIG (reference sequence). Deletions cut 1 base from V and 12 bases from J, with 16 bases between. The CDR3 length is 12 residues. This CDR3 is CAWSGRVGDAYF. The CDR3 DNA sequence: TGTGCCTGGAGTGGACGGGTCGGGGACGCGTACTTC.

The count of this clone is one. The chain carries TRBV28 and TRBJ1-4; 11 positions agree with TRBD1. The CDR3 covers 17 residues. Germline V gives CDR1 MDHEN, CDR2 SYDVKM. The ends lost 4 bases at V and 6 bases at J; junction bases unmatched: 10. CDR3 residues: CASSSRTGGAEYEKLFF. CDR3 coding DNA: TGTGCCAGCAGTTCCAGGACAGGGGGCGCGGAATATGAAAAACTGTTTTTT.